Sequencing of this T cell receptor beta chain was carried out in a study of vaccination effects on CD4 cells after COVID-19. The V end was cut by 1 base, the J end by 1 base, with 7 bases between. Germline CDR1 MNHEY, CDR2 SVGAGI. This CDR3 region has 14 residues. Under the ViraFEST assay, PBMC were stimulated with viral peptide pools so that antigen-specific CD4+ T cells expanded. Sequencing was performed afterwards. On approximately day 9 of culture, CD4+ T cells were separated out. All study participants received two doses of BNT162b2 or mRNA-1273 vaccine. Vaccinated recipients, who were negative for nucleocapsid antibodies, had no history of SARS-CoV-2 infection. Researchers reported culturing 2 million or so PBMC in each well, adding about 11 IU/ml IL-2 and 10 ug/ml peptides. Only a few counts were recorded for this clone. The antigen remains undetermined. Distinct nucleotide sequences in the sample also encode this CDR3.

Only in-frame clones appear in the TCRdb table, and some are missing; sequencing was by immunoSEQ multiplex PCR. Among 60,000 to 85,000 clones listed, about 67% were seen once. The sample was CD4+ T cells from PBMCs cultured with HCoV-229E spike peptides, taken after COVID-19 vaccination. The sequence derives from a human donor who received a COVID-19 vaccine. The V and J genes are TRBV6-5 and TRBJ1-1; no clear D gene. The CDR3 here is CASSYLAANTEAFF. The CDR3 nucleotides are TGTGCCAGCAGTTACTTGGCAGCGAACACTGAAGCTTTCTTT.